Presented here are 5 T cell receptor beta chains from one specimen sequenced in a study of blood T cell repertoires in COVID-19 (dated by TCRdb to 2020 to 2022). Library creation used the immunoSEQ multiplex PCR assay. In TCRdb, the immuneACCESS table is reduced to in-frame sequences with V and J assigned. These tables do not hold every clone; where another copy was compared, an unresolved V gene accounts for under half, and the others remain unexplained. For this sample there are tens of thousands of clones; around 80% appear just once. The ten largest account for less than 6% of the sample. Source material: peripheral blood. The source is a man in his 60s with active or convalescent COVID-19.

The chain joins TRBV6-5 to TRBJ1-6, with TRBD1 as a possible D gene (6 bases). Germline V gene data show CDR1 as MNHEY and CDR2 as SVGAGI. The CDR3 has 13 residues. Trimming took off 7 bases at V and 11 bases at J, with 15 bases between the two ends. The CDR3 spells CASTSPEGAPLHF. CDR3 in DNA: TGTGCCAGCACCAGCCCCGAGGGGGCACCCCTCCACTTT.

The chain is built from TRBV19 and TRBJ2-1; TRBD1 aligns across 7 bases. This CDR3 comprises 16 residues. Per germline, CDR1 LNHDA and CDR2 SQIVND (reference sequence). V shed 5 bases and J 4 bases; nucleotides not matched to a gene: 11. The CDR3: CASSPDRAGWYNEQFF. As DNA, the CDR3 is TGTGCCAGTAGTCCCGACAGGGCAGGATGGTACAATGAGCAGTTCTTC.

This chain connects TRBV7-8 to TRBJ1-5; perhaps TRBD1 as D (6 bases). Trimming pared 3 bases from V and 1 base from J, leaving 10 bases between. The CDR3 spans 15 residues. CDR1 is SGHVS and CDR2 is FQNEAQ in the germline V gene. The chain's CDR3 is CASSFSGQSNQPQHF. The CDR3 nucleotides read TGTGCCAGCAGCTTTAGTGGACAGAGCAATCAGCCCCAGCATTTT.

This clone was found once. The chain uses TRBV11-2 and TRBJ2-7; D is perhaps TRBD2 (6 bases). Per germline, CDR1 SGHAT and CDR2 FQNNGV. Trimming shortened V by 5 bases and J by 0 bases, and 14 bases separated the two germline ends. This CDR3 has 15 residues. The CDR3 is CASSPGGTLSYEQYF. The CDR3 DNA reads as TGTGCCAGCAGCCCCGGGGGAACTCTCTCCTACGAGCAGTACTTC.

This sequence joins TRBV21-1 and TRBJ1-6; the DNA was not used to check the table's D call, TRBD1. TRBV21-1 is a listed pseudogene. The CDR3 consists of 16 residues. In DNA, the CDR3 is TGTGCCAGCAGCAAATCCTCTTCCAGGGCTGAGTCACCCCTCCACTTT. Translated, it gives CASSKSSSRAESPLHF.